This TCR beta chain was sequenced in a study of low-dose radiotherapy and immunotherapy resistance in tumors. Across the study: Cohort 1 received 0.5 Gy per fraction every 2 weeks, totaling 6.5 Gy.

Time point given: after trial treatment. Treatment described: LDRT plus nivolumab, ipilimumab, low-dose cyclophosphamide and aspirin (RACIN trial). Of note for this clonotype: Its ends do not fully match the called genes, so a read error is possible.

The CDR3 is 15 residues long. Per the germline V gene, CDR1 is WNHNN and CDR2 is SYGVQD (reference sequence). TRAV- and TRBV-specific primers primed first-strand cDNA, covering alpha and beta chains. It was with a constant-region primer and a V-primer adapter that TCRs were amplified over about 19 PCR cycles. TCRdb redid the calling of the reads with MiXCR, one entry per CDR3 protein. The sample consists of 30,000 to 45,000 distinct CDR3 sequences, roughly 20% of them appearing once. The origin of this receptor is a female donor with ovarian cancer. This chain links TRBV10-1 with TRBJ2-1; D tentatively reads TRBD1 or TRBD2 (5 bases each). The source material was PBMCs, sampled after low-dose radiotherapy plus immunotherapy. CDR3 in DNA: TGCGCCAGCAGTGCGGGGCAGGGAGCCCACAATGAGCATTTCTTC. It encodes CASSAGQGAHNEHFF.